These 11 T cell receptor beta chains originate from one sample sequenced in a study of T cells in Graves' hyperthyroidism and ophthalmopathy. It was RNA transcripts that yielded the amplified TCR beta CDR3 regions. With the HTBI primer set, the TCR CDR3 went through a first round of RT-PCR. TCRdb recomputed calls from the multiplex PCR reads with MiXCR, one row per CDR3 protein. The table lists over 250,000 distinct CDR3 sequences, 25% of them singletons. The sample was blood. These receptor sequences come from a man aged 40-49 years with Graves' hyperthyroidism that later progressed to Graves' ophthalmopathy.

This clonotype was observed at least ten times. The V gene is TRBV2, the J gene TRBJ1-1, with D tentatively TRBD1 (5 bases). The CDR3 contains 13 residues. V shed 7 bases and J shed 4 bases, with 13 bases lying between them. The V gene's germline CDR1 is SNHLY and CDR2 FYNNEI. The CDR3 DNA reads TGTGCCAGCACCATCGCCGGGGCCACTGAAGCTTTCTTT. Amino acid sequence: CASTIAGATEAFF.

This chain joins TRBV12-3 or TRBV12-4 and TRBJ2-5, with D possibly matching TRBD1 (5 bases). Trimming removed 6 bases at V and 2 bases at J, with 13 bases between. The CDR3 spans 14 residues. Written as DNA, the CDR3 is TGTGCCAGCAGAGCGACAGAGATTCAAGAGACCCAGTACTTC. Translated: CASRATEIQETQYF.

This clonotype occurred many times. The chain couples TRBV20-1 to TRBJ1-1; TRBD1 matches 7 bases. Looked up from germline, CDR1 is DFQATT and CDR2 is SNEGSKA (reference sequence). The V segment lost 6 bases and the J segment 0 bases; nucleotides outside the gene matches: 7. The CDR3 length is 14 residues. CDR3 bases: TGCAGTGCAGGCGGACAGGAAATGAACACTGAAGCTTTCTTT. Its translation: CSAGGQEMNTEAFF.

In this sample, this clonotype turned up a few times. The chain combines TRBV28 with TRBJ2-7; 9 bases match TRBD1. This CDR3 is built from 16 residues. The junction had 11 bases not matched to a gene; V was cut back by 6 bases and J by 2 bases. Per the germline V gene, CDR1 is MDHEN and CDR2 is SYDVKM. The CDR3 reads CASSLRAGQGTYEQYF. CDR3 DNA sequence: TGTGCCAGCAGCTTGCGAGCGGGACAGGGAACCTACGAGCAGTACTTC.

Notes on this clonotype: A read error is possible here, since a much larger clone lies one base away. The V gene is TRBV27, the J gene TRBJ2-7; 8 nucleotides align to TRBD1. After removal of 5 bases from V and 2 bases from J, the junction contained 8 bases not matched to a gene. The V gene's germline CDR1 is MNHEY and CDR2 SMNVEV (reference sequence). This CDR3 region has 15 residues. The CDR3 sequence: CASSDPGQDAYEQYF. Here the CDR3 DNA reads TGTGCCAGCAGTGATCCGGGACAGGATGCCTACGAGCAGTACTTC.

This clonotype showed up many times. The J gene is TRBJ2-7, the V gene TRBV6-2 or TRBV6-3; 10 bases line up with TRBD1. Germline CDR1 is MNHEY and CDR2 is SVGEGT. The V and J ends lost 10 bases and 2 bases, in that order; junction bases with no gene match: 8. The CDR3 sequence is 14 residues long. CDR3 sequence reads: CATSRTGGAYEQYF. The CDR3 DNA sequence: TGTGCCACTTCACGGACAGGGGGAGCCTACGAGCAGTACTTC.

Many counts were recorded for this clonotype. This rearrangement joins TRBV29-1 to TRBJ1-1, with D unresolved. Per germline, CDR1 SQVTM and CDR2 ANQGSEA. This CDR3 has 13 amino acids. The germline V and J ends were trimmed by 3 bases and 0 bases, with 8 bases remaining between them. CDR3 residues: CSVESGMNTEAFF. The CDR3 DNA sequence: TGCAGCGTTGAGTCCGGAATGAACACTGAAGCTTTCTTT.

The rearrangement uses TRBV7-2 and TRBJ2-7; possibly TRBD1 for D (6 bases). With 5 bases removed from V and 3 bases from J, the gap between germline ends came to 11 bases. The length of the CDR3 is 13 residues. Germline V gene lookup returns CDR1 SGHTA and CDR2 FQGNSA. The CDR3 sequence: CASSPVGGYEQYF. The DNA for the CDR3 is TGTGCCAGCAGCCCCGTAGGGGGCTACGAGCAGTACTTC.

This clonotype was picked up many times. The chain joins TRBV30 to TRBJ2-2, with TRBD2 as a possible D gene (7 bases). The CDR3 runs 15 residues. CDR1 GTSNPN and CDR2 SVGIG come from the germline V gene (reference sequence). Deletions cut 0 bases from V and 7 bases from J, with 15 bases between. CDR3 nucleotide sequence: TGTGCCTGGAGTGTATTGGGGGGGCTGGACGGGGAGCTGTTTTTT. Its protein product is CAWSVLGGLDGELFF.

At least ten counts were recorded for this clonotype. The chain combines TRBV9 with TRBJ2-7, with 14 bases that match TRBD2. With V trimmed by 3 bases and J by 4 bases, 6 bases remained unmatched. Germline V gene lookup returns CDR1 SGDLS and CDR2 YYNGEE. The CDR3 extends over 16 amino acids. CDR3 protein: CASSEGTSGSMYEQYF. The CDR3 coding sequence is TGTGCCAGCAGCGAAGGGACTAGCGGGAGTATGTACGAGCAGTACTTC.

This clonotype has at least ten counts. This rearrangement joins TRBV19 to TRBJ2-7; TRBD2 matches at 11 bases. With 5 bases clipped from V and 2 bases from J, the junction kept 8 bases outside the gene matches. Germline V CDR1 and CDR2: LNHDA, SQIVND (reference sequence). The CDR3 has 16 residues. The CDR3 nucleotides are TGTGCCAGTAGTTCCTCCGGACTAGCGGGTACCTACGAGCAGTACTTC. Translating it yields CASSSSGLAGTYEQYF.